These 21 T cell receptor beta chains share one sample of origin, sequenced in a study of T-cell reconstitution after alpha-beta-depleted transplantation in children. Unique molecular identifiers were incorporated during preparation of the TCRbeta library. TCRdb independently ran MiXCR on the PCR reads; one entry per CDR3 protein. Here the sample spans roughly 200,000 distinct CDR3 sequences, approximately 6.9% being singletons. The starting material was PBMCs, obtained before TCRalphabeta/CD19-depleted stem cell transplant. These receptors were taken from a boy aged 2-9 years with acute lymphoblastic leukemia, due to receive a stem cell transplant.

The CDR3 is CASSVTQGATEAFF. Written as DNA, the CDR3 is TGTGCCAGCAGTGTCACCCAGGGGGCCACTGAAGCTTTCTTT. The V call is TRBV6-4, the J call TRBJ1-1; 8 bases align to TRBD1. The CDR3 has 14 residues. V was clipped by 4 bases and J by 4 bases; unmatched bases: 5. Germline lookup yields CDR1 MRHNA and CDR2 SNTAGT.

Many counts were recorded for this clonotype. The chain carries TRBV29-1 and TRBJ2-1, with 13 bases that match TRBD2. The CDR3 is 16 residues long. Per the germline V gene, CDR1 is SQVTM and CDR2 is ANQGSEA. J gave up 2 bases and V 4 bases, and 5 bases lay outside the gene matches. For the CDR3, the DNA is TGCAGCGTTGCGGGACTAGCGGGACTTACCTACAATGAGCAGTTCTTC. It encodes CSVAGLAGLTYNEQFF.

The table lists this clonotype with many counts. The chain combines TRBV5-1 with TRBJ1-4, with 7 positions matching TRBD1. Losses at the gene ends were 4 bases for V and 5 bases for J; bases not matched to a gene: 5. Germline V gives CDR1 SGHRS, CDR2 YFSETQ. The CDR3 has 14 amino acids. The CDR3 loop is CASSTGQINEKLFF. In nucleotides, the CDR3 is TGCGCCAGCAGCACGGGACAGATAAATGAAAAACTGTTTTTT.

This clonotype was observed at least ten times. The rearrangement joins TRBV7-3 to TRBJ2-7; D not certain. CDR3 size: 14 residues. CDR1 SGHTA and CDR2 FQGTGA come from the germline V gene. V shed 1 base and J shed 3 bases, with 10 bases lying between them. This chain's CDR3 is CASSLNGQNYEQYF. The CDR3 coding sequence is TGTGCCAGCAGCTTAAATGGGCAGAACTACGAGCAGTACTTC.

The CDR3 here is CSARVTRTGDLKGQQYF. For the CDR3, the DNA is TGCAGTGCTAGAGTAACCCGGACAGGGGACTTAAAAGGCCAGCAGTACTTC. The chain couples TRBV20-1 to TRBJ2-7; 9 bases are a match to TRBD1. Germline lookup yields CDR1 DFQATT and CDR2 SNEGSKA (reference sequence). V shed 1 base and J 8 bases; nucleotides not matched to a gene: 18. The length of the CDR3 is 17 residues.

This clonotype came up many times. This sequence joins TRBV20-1 and TRBJ2-3; 7 bases fit TRBD2. This CDR3 has 13 amino acids. Germline CDR1 and CDR2: DFQATT and SNEGSKA (reference sequence). The ends lost 7 bases at V and 4 bases at J; junction bases unmatched: 8. This chain's CDR3 is CSVLTGGPDTQYF. As DNA, the CDR3 is TGCAGTGTCCTTACGGGGGGTCCAGATACGCAGTATTTT.

This clonotype was counted ten times or more. V is TRBV3-1 and J is TRBJ2-1; 8 nucleotides match TRBD2. The CDR3 extends over 15 amino acids. The germline gives CDR1 LGHDT, CDR2 YNNKEL (reference sequence). The J segment lost 7 bases and the V segment lost 1 base, leaving 6 bases of the junction unmatched. CDR3 sequence: CASSQAWRGENEQFF. The CDR3 nucleotides are TGTGCCAGCAGCCAAGCGTGGCGGGGGGAAAATGAGCAGTTCTTC.

In its sample, this clonotype was seen many times. The CDR3 spells CASSLFGTANNEQFF. The CDR3, as DNA: TGTGCCAGCAGTTTATTTGGGACGGCGAACAATGAGCAGTTCTTC. V gene TRBV28 combines with J gene TRBJ2-1, with D perhaps TRBD1 or TRBD2 (5 bases each). Trimming took 1 base from V and 5 from J, leaving 12 bases between them. From germline, CDR1 is MDHEN and CDR2 SYDVKM. The CDR3 has 15 residues. Using reference TRBV28 and TRBJ2-1 for the parts outside the CDR3, the full variable domain is DVKVTQSSRYLVKRTGEKVFLECVQDMDHENMFWYRQDPGLGLRLIYFSYDVKMKEKGDIPEGYSVSREKKERFSLILESASTNQTSMYLCASSLFGTANNEQFFGPGTRLTVL.

The sample holds many counts of this clonotype. The chain carries TRBV12-3 or TRBV12-4 and TRBJ1-1; tentative D call: TRBD1 (5 bases). The CDR3 has 14 amino acids. V was clipped by 3 bases and J by 0 bases, with 8 bases between them. CDR3 bases: TGTGCCAGCAGTTTGCCGGACATGAACACTGAAGCTTTCTTT. Residues: CASSLPDMNTEAFF.

This clonotype was picked up many times. The V call is TRBV3-1, the J call TRBJ1-6, with no clear D. The CDR3 totals 14 residues. CDR1 and CDR2 (germline): LGHDT, YNNKEL (reference sequence). Trimming cost V 1 base and J 8 bases, with 9 bases left between them. The CDR3: CASSQVSGDSPLHF. In DNA, the CDR3 is TGTGCCAGCAGCCAAGTGTCCGGGGATTCACCCCTCCACTTT.

This clonotype was detected ten times or more. The J gene is TRBJ1-6, the V gene TRBV28, with D possibly being TRBD1 (5 bases). This CDR3 spans 14 amino acids. Trimming took 4 bases from V and 8 from J, leaving 12 bases between them. Germline V gene sequence: CDR1 MDHEN, CDR2 SYDVKM. The chain's CDR3 is CASSWVRADSPLHF. In nucleotides, the CDR3 is TGTGCCAGCAGTTGGGTCAGGGCGGATTCACCCCTCCACTTT.

This clonotype was counted ten times or more. CDR3: CASSPLDRDSSYQETQYF. The CDR3 nucleotides are TGTGCCAGCAGTCCCCTGGACAGGGACTCGTCATACCAAGAGACCCAGTACTTC. The chain employs TRBV28 and TRBJ2-5; TRBD1 agrees at 8 bases. J gave up 0 bases and V 5 bases, and 14 bases lay outside the gene matches. The CDR3 extends over 18 amino acids. Germline CDR1 is MDHEN and CDR2 is SYDVKM.

This clonotype was counted ten times or more. The V and J genes are TRBV2 and TRBJ2-1, with D hard to call. Trimming shortened V by 4 bases and J by 0 bases, and 13 bases separated the two germline ends. Per the germline V gene, CDR1 is SNHLY and CDR2 is FYNNEI. The CDR3 extends over 16 amino acids. In nucleotides, the CDR3 is TGTGCCAGCAGTGTATTAAACCCAAGCTCCTACAATGAGCAGTTCTTC. Its translation: CASSVLNPSSYNEQFF.

The table lists this clonotype with many counts. This chain joins TRBV7-2 and TRBJ2-3; possible D gene TRBD2, 6 bases. V shed 4 bases and J shed 0 bases, with 14 bases lying between them. The V gene's germline CDR1 is SGHTA and CDR2 FQGNSA. The CDR3 sequence is 16 residues long. Written as DNA, the CDR3 is TGTGCCAGCAGCTCCCGGACTACTTCTAGCACAGATACGCAGTATTTT. Translation gives CASSSRTTSSTDTQYF.

This clonotype has a count of ten or more. J is TRBJ1-1 and V is TRBV9; D gene uncertain. V lost 2 bases and J 2 bases, leaving 7 bases between the germline ends. The CDR3 runs to 13 residues. CDR1 and CDR2 from the germline V gene are SGDLS and YYNGEE. The CDR3 DNA follows: TGTGCCAGCAGCGTCATGGATAACACTGAAGCTTTCTTT. Translation gives CASSVMDNTEAFF. The full variable domain, rest sourced from reference TRBV9 and TRBJ1-1, is DSGVTQTPKHLITATGQRVTLRCSPRSGDLSVYWYQQSLDQGLQFLIQYYNGEERAKGNILERFSAQQFPDLHSELNLSSLELGDSALYFCASSVMDNTEAFFGQGTRLTVV.

Only a few counts were recorded for this clonotype. The CDR3 does not close with the conserved phenylalanine or tryptophan, likely indicating a read error. Because the CDR3's place on the DNA is in doubt, the DNA is left out and the CDR3 is given as listed by TCRdb. The rearrangement uses TRBV15 and TRBJ1-2; the D call of TRBD1 is as the table states it, not checked on the DNA. The CDR3 numbers 13 amino acids, ends counted. Germline loops: CDR1 LNHNV, CDR2 YYDKDF (reference sequence). CDR3 protein: CATSRLSPEKLSS.

This clonotype was counted ten times or more. J is TRBJ2-1 and V is TRBV29-1; D unclear. The CDR3 loop spans 13 amino acids. Germline lookup yields CDR1 SQVTM and CDR2 ANQGSEA. V lost 3 bases to trimming and J lost 4 bases, with 10 bases between them. DNA of the CDR3: TGCAGCGTTGAGCCTAAACAGTACAATGAGCAGTTCTTC. Residues: CSVEPKQYNEQFF.

In its sample, this clonotype was seen a few times. The V gene is TRBV7-9, the J gene TRBJ2-7; TRBD2 matches at 8 bases. Germline-derived CDR1 and CDR2 are SEHNR and FQNEAQ (reference sequence). The trim removed 5 bases at V and 4 bases at J, leaving 16 bases unmatched. This CDR3 has 17 residues. The CDR3 spells CASSRSTGTSSSYEQYF. The CDR3 DNA sequence: TGTGCCAGCAGCCGATCGACTGGGACTAGTTCCTCTTACGAGCAGTACTTC. The whole variable domain, filled in from reference TRBV7-9 and TRBJ2-7, reads DTGVSQNPRHKITKRGQNVTFRCDPISEHNRLYWYRQTLGQGPEFLTYFQNEAQLEKSRLLSDRFSAERPKGSFSTLEIQRTEQGDSAMYLCASSRSTGTSSSYEQYFGPGTRLTVT.

This clonotype was recorded a few times. The chain carries TRBV7-3 and TRBJ2-1; perhaps TRBD1 as D (6 bases). Germline V lookup: CDR1 SGHTA, CDR2 FQGTGA. The CDR3 is made up of 13 amino acids. V was pared by 3 bases and J by 12 bases, with 15 bases between. Here the CDR3 reads CASSFKEGGGQFF. DNA for the CDR3: TGTGCCAGCAGCTTTAAGGAAGGGGGTGGGCAGTTCTTC.

At least ten counts were recorded for this clonotype. The genes are TRBV5-1 and TRBJ2-3; D gene unclear. Germline V gives CDR1 SGHRS, CDR2 YFSETQ. This CDR3 is built from 14 residues. Trimming cost V 3 bases and J 2 bases, with 10 bases left between them. The CDR3 protein is CASSWNSFTDTQYF. The CDR3 DNA follows: TGCGCCAGCAGCTGGAATTCTTTCACAGATACGCAGTATTTT.

This clonotype was seen ten or more times. V gene TRBV29-1 combines with J gene TRBJ1-2; D remains ambiguous. V shed 0 bases and J shed 4 bases, with 6 bases lying between them. This CDR3 contains 12 residues. The germline CDR1 and CDR2 sequences are SQVTM and ANQGSEA. The CDR3 region is CSVEDSSYGYTF. CDR3 sequence (DNA): TGCAGCGTTGAAGACAGCTCCTATGGCTACACCTTC.